This paragraph reports one T cell receptor (beta chain). Trimming shortened V by 9 bases and J by 5 bases, and 11 bases separated the two germline ends. Germline V gives CDR1 MNHEY, CDR2 SVGAGI. The length of the CDR3 is 11 residues. The data stem from a study of T cell responses to AZD1222 COVID-19 vaccine. The protocol was immunoSEQ multiplex PCR, while the TCRdb copy is restricted to in-frame clones and leaves out a portion. The sample lists approximately 150,000 clones, 88% occurring once. The sequenced sample was peripheral blood, obtained on day 0 of AZD1222 vaccination. This chain connects TRBV6-5 to TRBJ2-7, with D possibly being TRBD2 (6 bases). The TCR comes from an adult in good health. The CDR3: CASRENDEQYF. The CDR3 region has the DNA TGTGCCAGTCGGGAGAACGACGAGCAGTACTTC.